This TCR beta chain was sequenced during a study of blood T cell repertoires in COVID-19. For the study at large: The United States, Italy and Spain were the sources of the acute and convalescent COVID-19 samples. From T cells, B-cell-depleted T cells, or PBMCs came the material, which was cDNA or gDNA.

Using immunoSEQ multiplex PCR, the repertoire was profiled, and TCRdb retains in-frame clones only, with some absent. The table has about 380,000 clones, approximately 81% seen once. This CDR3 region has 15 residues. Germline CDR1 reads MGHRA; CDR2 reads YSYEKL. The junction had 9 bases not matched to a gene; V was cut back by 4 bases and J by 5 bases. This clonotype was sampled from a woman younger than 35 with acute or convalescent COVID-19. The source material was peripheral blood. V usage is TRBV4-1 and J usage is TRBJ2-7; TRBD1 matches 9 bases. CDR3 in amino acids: CASSPTDRGVHEQYF. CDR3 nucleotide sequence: TGCGCCAGCAGCCCTACGGACAGGGGAGTCCACGAGCAGTACTTC.